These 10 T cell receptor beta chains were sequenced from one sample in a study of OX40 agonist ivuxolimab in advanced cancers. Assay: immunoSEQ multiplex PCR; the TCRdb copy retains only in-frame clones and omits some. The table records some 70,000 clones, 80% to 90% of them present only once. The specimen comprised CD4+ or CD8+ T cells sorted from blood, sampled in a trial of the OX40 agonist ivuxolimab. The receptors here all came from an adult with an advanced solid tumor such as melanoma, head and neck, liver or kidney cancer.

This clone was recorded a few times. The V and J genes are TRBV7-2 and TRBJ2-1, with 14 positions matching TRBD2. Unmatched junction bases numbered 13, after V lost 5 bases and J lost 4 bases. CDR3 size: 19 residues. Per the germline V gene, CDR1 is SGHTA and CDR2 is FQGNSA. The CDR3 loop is CASSPSTSGGAPSYNEQFF. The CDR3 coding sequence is TGTGCCAGCAGCCCATCGACTAGCGGGGGGGCCCCCTCGTACAATGAGCAGTTCTTC.

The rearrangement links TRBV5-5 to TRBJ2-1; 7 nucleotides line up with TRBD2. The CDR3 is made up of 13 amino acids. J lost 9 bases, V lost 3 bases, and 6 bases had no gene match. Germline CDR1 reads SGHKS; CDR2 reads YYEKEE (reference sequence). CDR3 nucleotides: TGTGCCAGCAGCTCCCGGACTAGTGGTGAGCAGTTCTTC. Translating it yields CASSSRTSGEQFF.

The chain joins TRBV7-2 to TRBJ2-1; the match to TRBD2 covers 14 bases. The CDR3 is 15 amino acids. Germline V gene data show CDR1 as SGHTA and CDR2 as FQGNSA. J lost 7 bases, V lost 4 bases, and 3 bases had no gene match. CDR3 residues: CASSYGLAGGNEQFF. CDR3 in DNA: TGTGCCAGCAGCTATGGACTAGCGGGGGGAAATGAGCAGTTCTTC.

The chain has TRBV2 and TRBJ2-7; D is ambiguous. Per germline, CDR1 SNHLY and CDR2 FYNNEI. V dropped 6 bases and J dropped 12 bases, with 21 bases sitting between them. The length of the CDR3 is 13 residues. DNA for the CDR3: TGTGCCAGCAGCACGACTGAGTGGCGCCTTGGGTACTTC. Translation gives CASSTTEWRLGYF.

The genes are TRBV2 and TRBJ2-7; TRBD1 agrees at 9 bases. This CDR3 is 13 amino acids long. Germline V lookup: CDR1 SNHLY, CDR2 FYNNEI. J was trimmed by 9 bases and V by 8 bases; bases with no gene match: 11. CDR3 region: CASGGQGYVRQYF. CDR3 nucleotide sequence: TGTGCCAGCGGAGGACAGGGGTACGTTCGGCAGTACTTC.

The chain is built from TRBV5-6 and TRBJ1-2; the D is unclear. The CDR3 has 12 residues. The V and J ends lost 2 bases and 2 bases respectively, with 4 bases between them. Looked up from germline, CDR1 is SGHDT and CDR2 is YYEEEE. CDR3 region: CASSFKNYGYTF. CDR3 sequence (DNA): TGTGCCAGCAGCTTTAAAAACTATGGCTACACCTTC.

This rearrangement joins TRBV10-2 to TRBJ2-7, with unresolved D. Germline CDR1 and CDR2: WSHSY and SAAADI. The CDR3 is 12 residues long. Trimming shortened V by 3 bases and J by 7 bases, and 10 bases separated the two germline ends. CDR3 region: CASSDPSREQYF. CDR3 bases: TGCGCCAGCAGTGATCCCTCGAGGGAGCAGTACTTC.

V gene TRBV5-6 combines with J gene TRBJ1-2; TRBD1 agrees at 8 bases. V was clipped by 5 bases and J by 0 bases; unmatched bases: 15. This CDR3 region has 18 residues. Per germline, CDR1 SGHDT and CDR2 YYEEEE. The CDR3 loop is CASRPYTGQGGANYGYTF. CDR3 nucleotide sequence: TGTGCCAGCAGGCCTTACACAGGACAGGGTGGGGCTAACTATGGCTACACCTTC.

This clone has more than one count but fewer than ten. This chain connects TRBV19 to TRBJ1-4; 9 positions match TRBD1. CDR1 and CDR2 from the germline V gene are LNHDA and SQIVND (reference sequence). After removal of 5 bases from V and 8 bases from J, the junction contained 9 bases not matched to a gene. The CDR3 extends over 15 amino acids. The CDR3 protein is CASSPAGTGQEKLFF. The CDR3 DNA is TGTGCCAGTAGTCCAGCCGGGACAGGGCAGGAAAAACTGTTTTTT.

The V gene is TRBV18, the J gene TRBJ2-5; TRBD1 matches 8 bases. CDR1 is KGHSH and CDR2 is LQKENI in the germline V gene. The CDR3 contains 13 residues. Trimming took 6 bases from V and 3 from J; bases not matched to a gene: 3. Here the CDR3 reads CASSQQGEETQYF. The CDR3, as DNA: TGTGCCAGCTCCCAACAGGGGGAAGAGACCCAGTACTTC.